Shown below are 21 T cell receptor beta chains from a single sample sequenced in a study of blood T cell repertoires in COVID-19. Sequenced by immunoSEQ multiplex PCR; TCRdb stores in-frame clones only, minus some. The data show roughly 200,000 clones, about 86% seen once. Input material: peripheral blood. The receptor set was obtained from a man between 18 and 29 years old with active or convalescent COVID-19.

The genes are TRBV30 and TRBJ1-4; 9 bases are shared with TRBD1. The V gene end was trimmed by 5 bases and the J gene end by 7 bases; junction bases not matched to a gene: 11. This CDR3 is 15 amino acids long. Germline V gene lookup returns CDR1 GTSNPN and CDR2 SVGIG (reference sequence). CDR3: CAWALTGGGGEKLFF. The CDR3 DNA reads TGTGCCTGGGCCCTCACAGGGGGCGGGGGTGAAAAACTGTTTTTT.

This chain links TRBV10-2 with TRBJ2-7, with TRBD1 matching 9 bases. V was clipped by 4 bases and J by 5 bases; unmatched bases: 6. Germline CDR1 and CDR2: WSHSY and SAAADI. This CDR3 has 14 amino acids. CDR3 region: CASSVPGQGNEQYF. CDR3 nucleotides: TGCGCCAGCAGTGTTCCGGGACAGGGTAACGAGCAGTACTTC.

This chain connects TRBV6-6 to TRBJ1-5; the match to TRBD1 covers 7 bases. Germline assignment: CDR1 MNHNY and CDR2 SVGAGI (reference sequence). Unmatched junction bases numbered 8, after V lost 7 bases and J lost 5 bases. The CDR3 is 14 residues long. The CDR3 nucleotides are TGTGCCAGCACTGACAGGGCGTCCGATCAGCCCCAGCATTTT. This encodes CASTDRASDQPQHF.

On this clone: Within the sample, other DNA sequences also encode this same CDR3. This CDR3 is CASRTSYEQYF. CDR3 nucleotides: TGTGCCAGCAGAACATCCTACGAGCAGTACTTC. The genes are TRBV6-5 and TRBJ2-7; D unclear. This CDR3 has 11 residues. V lost 6 bases, J lost 1 base, and 4 bases lay in between. The V gene's germline CDR1 is MNHEY and CDR2 SVGAGI.

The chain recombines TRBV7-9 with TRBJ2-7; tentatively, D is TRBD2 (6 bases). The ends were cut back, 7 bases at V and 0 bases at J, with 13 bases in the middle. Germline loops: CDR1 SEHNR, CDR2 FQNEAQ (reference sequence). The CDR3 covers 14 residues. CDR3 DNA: TGTGCCAGCATGCTTGGGCGGGACTCCTACGAGCAGTACTTC. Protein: CASMLGRDSYEQYF.

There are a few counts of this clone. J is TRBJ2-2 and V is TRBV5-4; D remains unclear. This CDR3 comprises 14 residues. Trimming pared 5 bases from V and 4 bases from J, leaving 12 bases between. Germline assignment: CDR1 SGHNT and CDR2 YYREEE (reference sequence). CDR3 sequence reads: CASRSQQSTGELFF. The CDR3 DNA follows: TGTGCCAGCAGGTCACAGCAGTCCACCGGGGAGCTGTTTTTT. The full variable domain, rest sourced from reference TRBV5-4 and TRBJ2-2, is ETGVTQSPTHLIKTRGQQVTLRCSSQSGHNTVSWYQQALGQGPQFIFQYYREEENGRGNFPPRFSGLQFPNYSSELNVNALELDDSALYLCASRSQQSTGELFFGEGSRLTVL.

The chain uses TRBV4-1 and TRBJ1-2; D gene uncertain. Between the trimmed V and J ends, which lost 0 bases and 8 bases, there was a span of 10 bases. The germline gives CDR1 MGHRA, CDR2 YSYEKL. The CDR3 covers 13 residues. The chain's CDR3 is CASSQDLQSGYTF. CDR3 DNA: TGCGCCAGCAGCCAAGATCTACAGAGCGGCTACACCTTC.

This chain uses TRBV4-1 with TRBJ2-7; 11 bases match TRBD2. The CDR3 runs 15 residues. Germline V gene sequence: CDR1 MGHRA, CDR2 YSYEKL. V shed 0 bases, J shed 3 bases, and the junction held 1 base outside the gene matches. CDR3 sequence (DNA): TGCGCCAGCAGCCAAGAACTAGCGGGAGTCTACGAGCAGTACTTC. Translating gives CASSQELAGVYEQYF.

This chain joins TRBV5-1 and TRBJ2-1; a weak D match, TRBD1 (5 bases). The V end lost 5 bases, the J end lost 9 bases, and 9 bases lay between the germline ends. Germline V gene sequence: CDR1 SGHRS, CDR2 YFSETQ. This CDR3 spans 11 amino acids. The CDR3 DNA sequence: TGCGCCAGCAGAGGGGAACGTGAGCAGTTCTTC. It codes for CASRGEREQFF.

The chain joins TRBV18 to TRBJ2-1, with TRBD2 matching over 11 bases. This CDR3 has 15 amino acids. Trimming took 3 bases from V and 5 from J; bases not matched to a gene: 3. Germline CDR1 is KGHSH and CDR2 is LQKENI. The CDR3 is CASSPKTSGNNEQFF. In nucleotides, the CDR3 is TGTGCCAGCTCACCTAAGACTAGCGGGAACAATGAGCAGTTCTTC.

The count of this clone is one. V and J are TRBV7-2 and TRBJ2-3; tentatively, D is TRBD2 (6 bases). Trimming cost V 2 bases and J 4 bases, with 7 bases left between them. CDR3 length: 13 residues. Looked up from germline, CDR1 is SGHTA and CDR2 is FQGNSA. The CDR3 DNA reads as TGTGCCAGCAGCTTATGGGGGGCAGATACGCAGTATTTT. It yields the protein CASSLWGADTQYF.

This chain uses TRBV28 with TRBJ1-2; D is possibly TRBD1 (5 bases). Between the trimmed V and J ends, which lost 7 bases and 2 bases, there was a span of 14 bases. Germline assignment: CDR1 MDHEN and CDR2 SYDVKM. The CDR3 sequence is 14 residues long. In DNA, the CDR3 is TGTGCCAGCACCCCAGGCGGGGCCAACTATGGCTACACCTTC. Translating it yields CASTPGGANYGYTF.

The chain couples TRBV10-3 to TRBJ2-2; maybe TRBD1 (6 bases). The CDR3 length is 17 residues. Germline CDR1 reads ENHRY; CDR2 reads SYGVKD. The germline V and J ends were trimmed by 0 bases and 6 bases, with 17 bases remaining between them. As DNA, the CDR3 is TGTGCCATCAGTGAGTCGAATGGGGGCATTCGATCCGGGGAGCTGTTTTTT. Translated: CAISESNGGIRSGELFF.

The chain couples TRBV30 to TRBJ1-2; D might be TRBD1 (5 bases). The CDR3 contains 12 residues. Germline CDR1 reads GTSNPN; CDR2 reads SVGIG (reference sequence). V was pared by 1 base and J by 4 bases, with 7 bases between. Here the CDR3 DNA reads TGTGCCTGGAGTGGGGGCCCCTATGGCTACACCTTC. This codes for CAWSGGPYGYTF.

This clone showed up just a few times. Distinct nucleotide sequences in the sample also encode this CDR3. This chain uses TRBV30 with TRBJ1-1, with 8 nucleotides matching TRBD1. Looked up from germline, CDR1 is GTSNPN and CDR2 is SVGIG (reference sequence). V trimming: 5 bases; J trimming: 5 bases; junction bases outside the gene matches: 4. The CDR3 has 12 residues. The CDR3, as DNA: TGTGCCTGGGCGACAGGGGTTACTGAAGCTTTCTTT. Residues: CAWATGVTEAFF.

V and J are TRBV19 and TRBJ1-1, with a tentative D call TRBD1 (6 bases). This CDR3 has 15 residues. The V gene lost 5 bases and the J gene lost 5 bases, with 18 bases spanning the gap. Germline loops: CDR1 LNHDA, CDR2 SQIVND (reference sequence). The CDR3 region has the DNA TGTGCCAGTAGTCCCGGACAGAACCTTCGGACTGAAGCTTTCTTT. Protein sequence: CASSPGQNLRTEAFF. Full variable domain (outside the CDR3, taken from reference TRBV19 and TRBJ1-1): DGGITQSPKYLFRKEGQNVTLSCEQNLNHDAMYWYRQDPGQGLRLIYYSQIVNDFQKGDIAEGYSVSREKKESFPLTVTSAQKNPTAFYLCASSPGQNLRTEAFFGQGTRLTVV.

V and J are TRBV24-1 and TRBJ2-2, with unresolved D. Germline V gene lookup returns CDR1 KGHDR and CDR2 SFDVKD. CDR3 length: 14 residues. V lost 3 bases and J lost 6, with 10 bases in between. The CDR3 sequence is CATSDLHRSGELFF. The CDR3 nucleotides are TGTGCCACCAGTGATCTCCATCGGTCCGGGGAGCTGTTTTTT.

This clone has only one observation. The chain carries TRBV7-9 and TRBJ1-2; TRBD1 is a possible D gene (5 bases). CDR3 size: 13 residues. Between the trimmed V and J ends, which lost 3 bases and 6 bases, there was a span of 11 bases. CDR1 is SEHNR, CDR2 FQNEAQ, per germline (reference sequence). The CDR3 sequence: CASSFRQSNGYTF. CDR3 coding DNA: TGTGCCAGCAGCTTTAGACAGTCGAATGGCTACACCTTC.

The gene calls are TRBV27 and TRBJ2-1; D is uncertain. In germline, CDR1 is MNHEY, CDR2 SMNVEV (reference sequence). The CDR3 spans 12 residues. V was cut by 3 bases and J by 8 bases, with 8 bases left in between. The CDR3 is CASSFPSDEQFF. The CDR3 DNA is TGTGCCAGCAGTTTTCCCTCGGATGAGCAGTTCTTC.

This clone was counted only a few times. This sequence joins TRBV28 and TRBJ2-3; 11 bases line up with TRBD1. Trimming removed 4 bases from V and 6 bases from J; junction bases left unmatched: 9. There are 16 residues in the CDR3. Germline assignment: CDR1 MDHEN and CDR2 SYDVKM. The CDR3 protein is CASSSLGQGAYDTQYF. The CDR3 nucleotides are TGTGCCAGCAGTTCTCTAGGACAGGGGGCGTACGATACGCAGTATTTT.

The CDR3 is CASSLRQKPYEQYF. CDR3 bases: TGTGCCAGTAGTCTCCGACAGAAACCCTACGAGCAGTACTTC. The chain carries TRBV19 and TRBJ2-7; D possibly corresponds to TRBD1 (5 bases). This CDR3 has 14 amino acids. Germline V lookup: CDR1 LNHDA, CDR2 SQIVND (reference sequence). V was trimmed by 5 bases and J by 2 bases, leaving 13 bases between them.